This TCR beta chain was sequenced during a study of CD8+ T cells in alopecia areata (dated by TCRdb to the late 2010s). With regard to the full study: Treated patients were enrolled in an open-label pilot trial of oral tofacitinib, 5 to 10 mg twice daily, for moderate-to-severe alopecia areata. Patients stayed on tofacitinib for 6 to 18 months and then had 6 months of follow-up off drug so that delayed response and recurrence could be assessed. In treated patients, disease severity was measured using the SALT score, which gives the percentage of scalp surface area affected. In both human patients and the C3H/HeJ mouse model, the study applied high-throughput TCRbeta sequencing to look at T cell clonal expansion in alopecia areata. In humans, TCRbeta sequencing was performed on scalp tissue and on sorted CD4+ and CD8+ peripheral blood T cells from healthy controls and from patients with patchy or totalis/universalis alopecia areata. Tofacitinib-treated patients had biopsies at baseline and at 4 and 24 weeks of treatment, with a later scalp biopsy in several patients. Scalp clonality was compared across normal scalp (n=4), patchy alopecia areata scalp (n=8), and alopecia totalis/universalis scalp (n=8). The RNA source kit depended on sample type: the PAXgene miRNA kit for fixed scalp, the miRNeasy kit for PBMCs, and the RNeasy kit for mouse skin. TCRbeta CDR3 regions were amplified by immunoSEQ multiplex PCR using 35 Vbeta forward and 13 Jbeta reverse primers.

The library was obtained by the immunoSEQ multiplex PCR assay. RNA was extracted from all samples and reverse transcribed into cDNA as template for TCR sequencing. First-strand cDNA was synthesized with SuperScript III using a 2:1 mix of oligo-dT and random hexamers. Amplification bias was assessed with a synthetic immune receptor repertoire, and residual bias was removed computationally. As for how the authors treated the data: After raw reads were preprocessed to remove errors, the CDR3 was defined following IMGT conventions as running from the conserved cysteine to phenylalanine. Clonality was computed by normalizing Shannon entropy by log2 of the number of productive unique TCRs and subtracting the result from 1. Whether each scalp clone was CD4 or CD8 was inferred by checking scalp TCRbeta sequences against the CD4 and CD8 repertoires from sorted blood. The source is immuneACCESS, and TCRdb retained only in-frame sequences with V and J called. Part of the clones is not carried over; for the studies checked, unresolved V genes explain less than half of this, and the remainder is unexplained. From that table come the V and J calls and clone size; the DNA was used to work out D and trimming. This sample has about 160,000 clones in its table, and about three fifths of those were observed once. Approximately 0.91% of the sample rests with the top ten.

Per the publication, the time point label means: less than five weeks on oral tofacitinib. The treatment or condition tag for this specimen amounts to: oral pan-JAK inhibitor, 5-10 mg twice daily. From alopecia areata patients, peripheral blood was collected along with lesional scalp punch biopsies. PBMCs were isolated by density centrifugation and stained for CD3, CD4 and CD8, and CD4+ and CD8+ T cells were sorted on a FACSAria. This clone has a single count. Which antigen it targets is not known. Within one base of it there is no much larger clone, and no base qualities were kept. Paper-wide results and their limitations: Shared TCR sequences between patients were less evident than in mice, which may be partly attributable to HLA diversity in the patient population. Because the treated cohort was small and had only one nonresponder, larger studies are needed to examine links between baseline CD8+ expansion and response. Tofacitinib significantly decreased scalp clonality and the number of expanded CD8+ clones among the top 100 scalp clones. Unlike mouse skin, which is dominated by gammadelta T cells, normal human skin has resident alphabeta T cells that are also sequenced, and this complicates analysis of the scalp TCR repertoire. Many expanded lesional clones were found to persist in scalp and blood during tofacitinib treatment, and relapse after treatment cessation may be partly explained by this persistence. Compared with normal scalp, lesional scalp had higher clonality and more expanded CD8+ clones, particularly in alopecia totalis/universalis, a pattern that suggests antigenic drive.

Including the terminal cysteine and phenylalanine, the CDR3 comprises 16 residues. The entry retains the CDR3 DNA only, 48 bases that are in frame from base 1. After removal of 3 bases from V and 3 bases from J, the junction retains 7 bases not matched to a gene. The CDR1 and CDR2 encoded by the germline V gene (reference sequence) are MNHEY and SMNVEV. The sequence links TRBV27 to TRBJ2-2; TRBD1 agrees with 7 junctional bases. The sample here was CD4+ T cells sorted from blood, taken at week 4, from a patient treated with tofacitinib. The TCR comes from a human donor with alopecia areata. The DNA sequence is as follows: TGTGCCAGCAGTTTTCCCGACAGGGTCGACACCGGGGAGCTGTTTTTT. Its coded protein is CASSFPDRVDTGELFF.